The present T cell receptor (beta chain) was sequenced within a study of memory CD4+ T cells and cytomegalovirus serostatus. Study in general: This sample comes from healthy Belgian adults, fewer than 10 CMV seropositive, approximately 24 seronegative.

This CDR3 region has 16 residues. Germline CDR1 is SSHAT and CDR2 is FNYEAQ (reference sequence). V shed 1 base, J shed 4 bases, and the junction held 7 bases outside the gene matches. Overall study results and limits: Each of 65 to 75 CMV-associated TCRbeta sequences occurred in one to five individuals. CMV serostatus prediction reached median AUC around 0.94, or 0.89 with US-trained model.

The sort gate was single viable CD3+CD4+CD8-CD45RO+ cells for memory CD4+ T cells. After thawing, CD4+ T cells were positively selected. Assay used: immunoSEQ multiplex PCR; TCRdb lists only in-frame clones, some missing. This table holds some 52,000 clones, 83% found once. As regards this clone: The antigen is unknown.

This clonotype was sampled from an adult in good health and CMV-seropositive. This chain connects TRBV7-7 to TRBJ2-1; 7 bases map to TRBD2. Material: memory CD4+ T cells from blood. CDR3 DNA: TGTGCCAGCAGCTTAGGCGGGGGTAGTGGATACAATGAGCAGTTCTTC. Protein: CASSLGGGSGYNEQFF.